The rows below give T cell receptor beta chains drawn from one sample of a study of response to subunit inactivated influenza vaccine. MiXCR was run by TCRdb on the RT-PCR reads, yielding one entry per CDR3 protein. The repertoire holds approximately 500,000 distinct CDR3 sequences, with about 15% as singletons. The specimen was PBMCs from blood, collected 12 days after vaccination. The receptors were sampled from a man between 50 and 59 years old who received an inactivated influenza vaccine. Each CDR3 is given with its conserved first and last residue. The order of the fields is J gene, clone size, D gene, V gene, CDR3 DNA, CDR3 protein. A D gene is named only where the DNA matches it firmly. Not all rows give a size; the values are once, few, many and, for expanded clones, a class.

TRBJ1-2 | few | - | TRBV6-1 | TGTGCCAGCACCCTACGGTTCTACAGTACAGGACGAGACTATGGCTACACCTTC | CASTLRFYSTGRDYGYTF
TRBJ2-3 | few | - | TRBV5-1 | TGCGCCAGCAGCCCCTGGGGACGGAGCACAGATACGCAGTATTTT | CASSPWGRSTDTQYF
TRBJ2-5 | many | TRBD2 | TRBV29-1 | TGCAGCGTTGCGGCTAGCGGGGGGGCCAGTGAGACCCAGTACTTC | CSVAASGGASETQYF
TRBJ2-2 | - | - | TRBV12-3/TRBV12-4 | TGTGCCAGCAGTACTGGGGAGCTGAACACCGGGGAGCTGTTTTTT | CASSTGELNTGELFF
TRBJ1-4 | - | TRBD1 | TRBV20-1 | TGCAGTGCCGGGACAGGGAATGAAAAACTGTTTTTT | CSAGTGNEKLFF
TRBJ2-1 | - | - | TRBV11-1 | TGTGCCAGCAGCTTAGAAGCTCTTTCTCTCAATGAGCAGTTCTTC | CASSLEALSLNEQFF
TRBJ2-7 | many | TRBD2 | TRBV27 | TGTGCCAGCAGTTTATTAGTCGGGAGGGCCCCCTACGAGCAGTACTTC | CASSLLVGRAPYEQYF
TRBJ2-3 | - | TRBD2 | TRBV11-2 | TGTGCCAGCAGCCACCTGGCACTAGCGGGGGGGTCTAGCACAGATACGCAGTATTTT | CASSHLALAGGSSTDTQYF
TRBJ2-5 | - | - | TRBV19 | TGTGCCAGTAGTAACAGGGACGAGACCCAGTACTTC | CASSNRDETQYF
TRBJ1-6 | many | TRBD1 | TRBV12-3/TRBV12-4 | TGTGCCAGCAGTTTAGGGGGAGGGGGCGACTCACCCCTCCACTTT | CASSLGGGGDSPLHF
TRBJ2-1 | - | TRBD1 | TRBV5-4 | TGTGCCAGCAGCCGACAGGGGGCGTTGAATGAGCAGTTCTTC | CASSRQGALNEQFF
TRBJ2-3 | many | - | TRBV29-1 | TGCAGCGCTGCGACAGACACAGATACGCAGTATTTT | CSAATDTDTQYF
TRBJ2-7 | - | - | TRBV4-2 | TGTGCCAGCAGCCAAGGGACAGCCCCCTCCTACGAGCAGTACTTC | CASSQGTAPSYEQYF
TRBJ2-3 | many | - | TRBV5-1 | TGCGCCAGCAGCTTGGCCAGGTCGGGTAACGCAGATACGCAGTATTTT | CASSLARSGNADTQYF
TRBJ2-7 | few | - | TRBV5-1 | TGCGCCAGCAGCTTCCGGATCGCCGGGGCAGGGAAATACTTC | CASSFRIAGAGKYF
TRBJ2-5 | - | TRBD2 | TRBV5-1 | TGCGCCAGCAGCCCCGGACTCAGTGGGGGGGGACCTCAAGAGACCCAGTACTTC | CASSPGLSGGGPQETQYF
TRBJ2-1 | few | - | TRBV7-3 | TGTGCCAGCAGCCCTAGTTCCGGGAGCCACAATGAGCAGTTCTTC | CASSPSSGSHNEQFF
TRBJ1-4 | many | - | TRBV15 | TGTGCCACCAGCAGACCCTCGGAGGGGGGTTCGGCGAAACTGTTTTTT | CATSRPSEGGSAKLFF
TRBJ2-4 | few | TRBD2 | TRBV14 | TGTGCCAGCTTTTGCGGGAGGGCCAAAAACATTCAGTACTTC | CASFCGRAKNIQYF
TRBJ2-3 | few | TRBD1 | TRBV10-3 | TGTGCCATCTCCCAAGGGGACAGCCGAAATACGCAGTATTTT | CAISQGDSRNTQYF
TRBJ2-5 | - | TRBD2 | TRBV24-1 | TGTGCCACCAGTGATGCGACTAGCGGGCAAGAGACCCAGTACTTC | CATSDATSGQETQYF
TRBJ2-7 | - | - | TRBV10-3 | TGTGCCATCAGTGACGCAGGGGCCTACGAGCAGTACTTC | CAISDAGAYEQYF
TRBJ1-1 | - | - | TRBV25-1 | TGTGCCAGCAGTGAATATTATGGTGGGTTCAGAGAAGCTTTCTTT | CASSEYYGGFREAFF
TRBJ2-3 | - | - | TRBV7-2 | TGTGCCAGCAGCCGGAGGGGGCCTAGCACAGATACGCAGTATTTT | CASSRRGPSTDTQYF
TRBJ1-5 | - | TRBD1 | TRBV30 | TGTGCCTGGAGTGTTGGGACAGACAATCAGCCCCAGCATTTT | CAWSVGTDNQPQHF
TRBJ2-2 | few | TRBD2 | TRBV20-1 | TGCAGTGCTAGAGCCAGCGGGAGCCGAAGGACCGGGGAGCTGTTTTTT | CSARASGSRRTGELFF
TRBJ2-7 | - | TRBD2 | TRBV7-8 | TGTGCCAGCAGCTTAGGACTAGCGGGAGCAAACGAGCAGTACTTC | CASSLGLAGANEQYF
TRBJ1-1 | - | - | TRBV20-1 | TGCAGTGCTAGAGATCAGCTACATACTATGAACACTGAAGCTTTCTTT | CSARDQLHTMNTEAFF
TRBJ2-5 | many | TRBD2 | TRBV7-2 | TGTGCCAGCAGCCCAAGCGGGGAACAAGAGACCCAGTACTTC | CASSPSGEQETQYF
TRBJ2-2 | - | - | TRBV6-1 | TGTGCCAGCAGTAAAACAGGGTTCGGCACCGGGGAGCTGTTTTTT | CASSKTGFGTGELFF
TRBJ2-1 | - | TRBD2 | TRBV5-1 | TGCGCCAGCTCCCAACGAACTAGCGGGAGGTACTCCTACAATGAGCAGTTCTTC | CASSQRTSGRYSYNEQFF
TRBJ2-5 | many | - | TRBV28 | TGTGCCAGCAGTTTAGCAGGTGTTTGGGACGGGAAGCAAGAGACCCAGTACTTC | CASSLAGVWDGKQETQYF
TRBJ2-1 | - | TRBD2 | TRBV5-5 | TGTGCCAGCAGCTGGCAGGAAGGACTAGCTTGGTCCGAGCAGTTCTTC | CASSWQEGLAWSEQFF
TRBJ2-7 | - | - | TRBV15 | TGTGCCACCAGCAGATCCGACAGCCGCGGTATCAAGCAGTACTTC | CATSRSDSRGIKQYF
TRBJ2-3 | - | TRBD2 | TRBV10-3 | TGTGCCATCAATACGAATAGCGGGAGCACAGATACGCAGTATTTT | CAINTNSGSTDTQYF
TRBJ1-3 | - | - | TRBV7-2 | TGTGCCAGCAGCTACACACCGGGATCCTCTGGAAACACCATATATTTT | CASSYTPGSSGNTIYF
TRBJ1-6 | few | - | TRBV6-5 | TGTGCCAGCAGATACCCGGGACGAAATAATTCACCCCTCCACTTT | CASRYPGRNNSPLHF
TRBJ1-4 | - | - | TRBV30 | TGTGCCTGGAGTTCCGGCCGTAATGAAAAACTGTTTTTT | CAWSSGRNEKLFF
TRBJ2-1 | few | TRBD1 | TRBV6-5 | TGTGCCAGCAGTTACCTGACAGGGGACAATGAGCAGTTCTTC | CASSYLTGDNEQFF
TRBJ2-7 | few | - | TRBV7-2 | TGTGCCAGCAGCTTTGGGACGCAAGCCTACGAGCAGTACTTC | CASSFGTQAYEQYF
TRBJ2-3 | few | - | TRBV28 | TGTGCCAGCAGTTTATACGAGGATACGCAGTATTTT | CASSLYEDTQYF
TRBJ1-1 | few | - | TRBV10-1 | TGCGCCAGCAGTGACCAGAACACTGAAGCTTTCTTT | CASSDQNTEAFF
TRBJ2-7 | - | - | TRBV14 | TGTGCCAGCAGCCAAATTTCCAGGGCCTACGAGCAGTACTTC | CASSQISRAYEQYF
TRBJ2-1 | - | - | TRBV6-2/TRBV6-3 | TGTGCCAGCACCGCTGGGGGGCGAGCATTCAATGAGCAGTTCTTC | CASTAGGRAFNEQFF
TRBJ2-7 | - | - | TRBV10-3 | TGTGCCATCAGTGAGTCGAGTTTCTGGGGCTCCTACGAGCAGTACTTC | CAISESSFWGSYEQYF
TRBJ2-7 | many | - | TRBV29-1 | TGCAGCGTTGTACAGGGTTCCGAGCAGTACTTC | CSVVQGSEQYF
TRBJ2-7 | many | - | TRBV12-3/TRBV12-4 | TGTGCCAGCAGTTTAGGGCAGGTCTACGAGCAGTACTTC | CASSLGQVYEQYF
TRBJ2-3 | many | - | TRBV5-1 | TGCGCCAGCAGCTTGTTCAGCAGCACAGATACGCAGTATTTT | CASSLFSSTDTQYF
TRBJ2-2 | few | - | TRBV11-2 | TGTGCCAGCAGCTTAGATTGGCGCAGGGAGGTCACCGGGGAGCTGTTTTTT | CASSLDWRREVTGELFF
TRBJ2-3 | - | TRBD1 | TRBV28 | TGTGCCAGCAGTTTGGGGGGCAGGGGGCTTGGTACGCAGTATTTT | CASSLGGRGLGTQYF
TRBJ2-3 | few | - | TRBV12-3/TRBV12-4 | TGTGCCAGCACCCCGGGTGGGGGCGCAGCAGATACGCAGTATTTT | CASTPGGGAADTQYF
TRBJ1-1 | many | - | TRBV5-1 | TGCGCCAGCAGCTTACGGCAAAACACTGAAGCTTTCTTT | CASSLRQNTEAFF
TRBJ2-3 | - | - | TRBV6-2/TRBV6-3 | TGTGCCAGCAGTTACCCCAGTTTAGCGGATACGCAGTATTTT | CASSYPSLADTQYF
TRBJ1-6 | few | - | TRBV7-2 | TGTGCCAGCAGCCCAAGGGGTACTATCAGGGGAAACTCACCCCTCCACTTT | CASSPRGTIRGNSPLHF
TRBJ2-1 | - | - | TRBV2 | TGTGCCAGCCTACTCAGGGACAATGAGCAGTTCTTC | CASLLRDNEQFF
TRBJ2-2 | - | TRBD1 | TRBV5-6 | TGTGCCAGCAGCAGACGCACAGGGGCGGCCCCCGGGGAGCTGTTTTTT | CASSRRTGAAPGELFF
TRBJ2-7 | - | TRBD2 | TRBV28 | TGTGCCAGCAGGCCATCCGGGACTAGCGGGAGAAGCTCCTACGAGCAGTACTTC | CASRPSGTSGRSSYEQYF
TRBJ2-1 | - | - | TRBV12-3/TRBV12-4 | TGTGCCAGCACCCTAACCAATGAGCAGTTCTTC | CASTLTNEQFF
TRBJ2-7 | once | - | TRBV20-1 | TGCAGTGCCAAAGCCCTTAGGACCTACGAGCAGTACTTC | CSAKALRTYEQYF